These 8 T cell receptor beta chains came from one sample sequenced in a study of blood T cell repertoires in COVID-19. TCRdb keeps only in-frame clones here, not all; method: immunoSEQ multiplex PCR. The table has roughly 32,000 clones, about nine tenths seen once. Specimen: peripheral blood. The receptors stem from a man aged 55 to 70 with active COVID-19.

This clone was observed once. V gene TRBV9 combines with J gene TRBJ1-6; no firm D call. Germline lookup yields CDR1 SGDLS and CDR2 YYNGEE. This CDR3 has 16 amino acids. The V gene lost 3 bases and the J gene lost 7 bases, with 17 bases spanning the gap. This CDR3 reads CASSGTPDGGNSPLHF. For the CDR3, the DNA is TGTGCCAGCAGCGGAACCCCGGACGGAGGAAATTCACCCCTCCACTTT. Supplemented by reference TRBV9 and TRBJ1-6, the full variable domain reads DSGVTQTPKHLITATGQRVTLRCSPRSGDLSVYWYQQSLDQGLQFLIQYYNGEERAKGNILERFSAQQFPDLHSELNLSSLELGDSALYFCASSGTPDGGNSPLHFGNGTRLTVT.

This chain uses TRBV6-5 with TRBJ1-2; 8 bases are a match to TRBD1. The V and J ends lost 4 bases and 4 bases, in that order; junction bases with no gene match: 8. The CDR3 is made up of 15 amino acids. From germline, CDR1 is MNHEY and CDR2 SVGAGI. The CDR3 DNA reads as TGTGCCAGCAGTTCCCGACAGGGGTTCTCCTATGGCTACACCTTC. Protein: CASSSRQGFSYGYTF.

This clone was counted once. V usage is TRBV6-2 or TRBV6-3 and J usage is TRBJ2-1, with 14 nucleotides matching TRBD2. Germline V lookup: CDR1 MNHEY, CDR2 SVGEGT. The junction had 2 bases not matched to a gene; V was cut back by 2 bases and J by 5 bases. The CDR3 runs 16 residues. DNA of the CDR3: TGTGCCAGCAGTTACGGGACTAGCGGGGGTCACAATGAGCAGTTCTTC. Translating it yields CASSYGTSGGHNEQFF.

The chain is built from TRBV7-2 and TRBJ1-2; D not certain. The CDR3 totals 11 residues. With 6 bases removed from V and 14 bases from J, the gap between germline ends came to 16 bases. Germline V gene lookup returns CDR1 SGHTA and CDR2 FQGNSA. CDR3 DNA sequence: TGTGCCAGCAGAGTTGGGCCTGGCTTAACCTTC. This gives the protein CASRVGPGLTF.

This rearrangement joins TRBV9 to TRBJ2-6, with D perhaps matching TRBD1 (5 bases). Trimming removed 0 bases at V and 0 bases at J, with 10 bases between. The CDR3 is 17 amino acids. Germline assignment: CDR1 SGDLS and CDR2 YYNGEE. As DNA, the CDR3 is TGTGCCAGCAGCGTAGCCCTCGACAGCTCTGGGGCCAACGTCCTGACTTTC. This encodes CASSVALDSSGANVLTF.

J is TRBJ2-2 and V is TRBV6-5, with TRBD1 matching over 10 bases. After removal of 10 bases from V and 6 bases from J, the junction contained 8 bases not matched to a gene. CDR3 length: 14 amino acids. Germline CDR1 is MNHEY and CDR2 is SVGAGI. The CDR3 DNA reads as TGTGCCACCTCCCGCGGGACAGGGGCCGGGGAGCTGTTTTTT. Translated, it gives CATSRGTGAGELFF.

The CDR3 bases are TGTGCCAGCAGTGCGACAGGGGCGGGTGAAGAGACCCAGTACTTC. It specifies CASSATGAGEETQYF. This chain joins TRBV2 and TRBJ2-5; 8 nucleotides align to TRBD1. From germline, CDR1 is SNHLY and CDR2 FYNNEI. The CDR3 runs 15 residues. Losses at the gene ends were 4 bases for V and 3 bases for J; bases not matched to a gene: 7.

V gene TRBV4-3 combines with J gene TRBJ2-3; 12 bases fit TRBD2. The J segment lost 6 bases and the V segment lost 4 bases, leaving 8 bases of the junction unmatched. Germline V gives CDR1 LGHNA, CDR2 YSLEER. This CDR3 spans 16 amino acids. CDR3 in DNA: TGCGCCAGCAGCCCCGGACTAGCGGGGAGTGGGGATACGCAGTATTTT. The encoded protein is CASSPGLAGSGDTQYF.